This is a list of T cell receptor beta chains from one sample in a study of cytomegalovirus exposure and HLA in healthy donors. Method: immunoSEQ multiplex PCR; TCRdb's copy keeps in-frame clones and lacks some. The repertoire has about 150,000 clones, roughly 85% of them found once; the top ten carry around 1.7%. The sequencing sample was made of PBMCs. The source is a woman aged 25 to 39 in good health and CMV-seronegative. CDR3s include the opening cysteine and the closing phenylalanine or tryptophan. D genes are given only for firm matches. For some rows the clone size is stated as once, few or many, or as a class when expanded; others skip it.

d_call	v_call	clone_size	j_call	cdr3_nt	cdr3_aa
NA	TRBV7-6	NA	TRBJ1-2	TGTGCCAGCAGCCAGCCCTGGGCCCGCTATGGCTACACCTTC	CASSQPWARYGYTF
NA	TRBV6-5	NA	TRBJ1-5	TGTGCCAGTTCACGGACAGATAATCAGCCCCAGCATTTT	CASSRTDNQPQHF
TRBD2	TRBV7-6	NA	TRBJ2-3	TGTGCCAGCAGCTTAGTTGGCGGGGGGGCCTTCGCAGATACGCAGTATTTT	CASSLVGGGAFADTQYF
TRBD1	TRBV5-1	NA	TRBJ2-5	TGCGCCAGCAGCCAGCCGGGACAGCAAGAGACCCAGTACTTC	CASSQPGQQETQYF
TRBD1	TRBV6-1	NA	TRBJ1-5	TGTGCCAGCAGTCAGACAGGGGGTTTTTATCAGCCCCAGCATTTT	CASSQTGGFYQPQHF
NA	TRBV7-2	NA	TRBJ2-4	TGTGCCAGCAGATTAGGTTCTAGCTATAGGAACATTCAGTACTTC	CASRLGSSYRNIQYF
TRBD1	TRBV9	few	TRBJ2-5	TGTGCCAGCAGCGTCTCAAGGGACAGGGTGGACGAGACCCAGTACTTC	CASSVSRDRVDETQYF
TRBD1	TRBV6-1	NA	TRBJ2-1	TGTGCCAGCAGTGCCCCGGGACAGGGGAAAAATGAGCAGTTCTTC	CASSAPGQGKNEQFF
NA	TRBV5-4	NA	TRBJ1-6	TGTGCCAGCAGCGCCCTCGGGCGGGGGACTTTTAATTCACCCCTCCACTTT	CASSALGRGTFNSPLHF
NA	TRBV2	NA	TRBJ1-2	TGTGCCAGCAACAAATACAGGGAAGGCGAGGGCTACACCTTC	CASNKYREGEGYTF
NA	TRBV2	few	TRBJ1-1	TGTGCCAGCAGGAGGGACACCATGAACACTGAAGCTTTCTTT	CASRRDTMNTEAFF
TRBD1	TRBV7-8	NA	TRBJ1-5	TGTGCCAGCAGCGAGGGGGCGGGTCAGCCCCAGCATTTT	CASSEGAGQPQHF
TRBD1	TRBV4-3	NA	TRBJ1-2	TGCGCCAGCAGCCTCAACGGACAGGGAAACTATGGCTACACCTTC	CASSLNGQGNYGYTF
NA	TRBV28	NA	TRBJ1-6	TGTGCCAGCAGTTCCCTTTCACCCCTCCACTTT	CASSSLSPLHF
NA	TRBV2	NA	TRBJ1-5	TGTGCCAGCAGCTCCGATCAGCCCCAGCATTTT	CASSSDQPQHF
TRBD1	TRBV5-1	NA	TRBJ1-5	TGCGCCAGCAGCACGGGACAGGGGGATCAGCCCCAGCATTTT	CASSTGQGDQPQHF
NA	TRBV5-1	few	TRBJ1-2	TGCGCCAGCAGCTTGCTGGGAGATGGCTACACCTTC	CASSLLGDGYTF
TRBD1	TRBV5-1	NA	TRBJ1-1	TGCGCCAGCAGCCTAATGGACAGGGGCACTGAAGCTTTCTTT	CASSLMDRGTEAFF
TRBD2	TRBV4-3	once	TRBJ2-2	TGCGCCAGCAGCCAAGATGTAATAGCGGGGGGCACCGGGGAGCTGTTTTTT	CASSQDVIAGGTGELFF
TRBD2	TRBV6-6	NA	TRBJ2-1	TGTGCCAGCAGTTACCCGGGGGGAGTTTACAATGAGCAGTTCTTC	CASSYPGGVYNEQFF
NA	TRBV30	NA	TRBJ2-7	TGTGCCTTCCTCCCGGACAGAGACTACGAGCAGTACTTC	CAFLPDRDYEQYF
TRBD1	TRBV2	NA	TRBJ1-1	TGTGCCAGCATGGGGGTGGGACAGGACGTAGTGAACACTGAAGCTTTCTTT	CASMGVGQDVVNTEAFF
TRBD1	TRBV2	NA	TRBJ2-7	TGTGCCAACCACAGGGGCCGCGTGTACGAGCAGTACTTC	CANHRGRVYEQYF
TRBD1	TRBV13	NA	TRBJ1-3	TGTGCCAGCAGCAAGGGACAGGCTAGGAACACCATATATTTT	CASSKGQARNTIYF
NA	TRBV15	few	TRBJ2-1	TGTGCCACCAGCAGGGATAGCGGAACCTACAATGAGCAGTTCTTC	CATSRDSGTYNEQFF
TRBD1	TRBV10-3	once	TRBJ1-1	TGTGCCACCAGGGGGGGGCCCAACACTGAAGCTTTCTTT	CATRGGPNTEAFF
TRBD1	TRBV5-4	NA	TRBJ2-2	TGTGCCAGCAGCCTCTCGGGACAGGGACGCACCGGGGAGCTGTTTTTT	CASSLSGQGRTGELFF
NA	TRBV5-4	NA	TRBJ2-1	TGTGCCAGCACCACGATGGCTTCCTACAATGAGCAGTTCTTC	CASTTMASYNEQFF